Following are 12 T cell receptor beta chains from one sample sequenced in a study of T cells after yellow fever vaccination. MiXCR, applied by TCRdb to the 5' RACE reads, yields one record per CDR3 protein. The data contain over 250,000 distinct CDR3 sequences, roughly 3.9% of them singletons. The sample in question was PBMCs, obtained 5 days after the yellow fever booster vaccination. The receptors come from a young man who received the YFV17D yellow fever vaccine.

This clonotype was counted between two and nine times. The genes are TRBV28 and TRBJ1-4; 10 positions match TRBD1. Unmatched junction bases numbered 8, after V lost 4 bases and J lost 3 bases. Germline CDR1 reads MDHEN; CDR2 reads SYDVKM. The CDR3 runs to 17 residues. The CDR3 region is CASSSGQGVGSNEKLFF. The CDR3 DNA follows: TGTGCCAGCAGTTCCGGACAGGGGGTCGGATCTAATGAAAAACTGTTTTTT.

V gene TRBV18 combines with J gene TRBJ1-1; D not certain. The germline CDR1 and CDR2 sequences are KGHSH and LQKENI. Trimming took 3 bases from V and 4 from J, leaving 15 bases between them. The CDR3 has 15 amino acids. CDR3 in DNA: TGTGCCAGCTCACCTCCGTCGGGCTTTAGCACTGAAGCTTTCTTT. Its protein is CASSPPSGFSTEAFF.

The chain has TRBV6-2 or TRBV6-3 and TRBJ2-2; D ambiguous. Trimming took off 0 bases at V and 5 bases at J, with 10 bases between the two ends. The germline gives CDR1 MNHEY, CDR2 SVGEGT. CDR3 length: 15 residues. The CDR3, as DNA: TGTGCCAGCAGTTACTCGAAGGGAAAAACCGGGGAGCTGTTTTTT. Amino acids: CASSYSKGKTGELFF.

This clonotype was counted ten times or more. CDR3 sequence (DNA): TGTGCCATCGGCCCAACCGGCCATGAGCAGTTCTTC. This gives the protein CAIGPTGHEQFF. The chain uses TRBV10-3 and TRBJ2-1; no clear D gene. Trimming took 8 bases from V and 8 from J, leaving 13 bases between them. The V gene's germline CDR1 is ENHRY and CDR2 SYGVKD. This CDR3 contains 12 residues.

This clonotype came up a few times. This chain links TRBV5-1 with TRBJ1-4, with 7 bases aligning to TRBD1. The germline gives CDR1 SGHRS, CDR2 YFSETQ. The CDR3 sequence is 14 residues long. With V trimmed by 5 bases and J by 3 bases, 4 bases remained unmatched. The DNA of the CDR3 is TGCGCCAGCAGTTGGACAGGCCCTAATGAAAAACTGTTTTTT. It codes for CASSWTGPNEKLFF.

This clonotype was counted only a few times. This rearrangement joins TRBV6-5 to TRBJ1-5; 7 nucleotides match TRBD1. The CDR3 totals 15 residues. Germline CDR1 reads MNHEY; CDR2 reads SVGAGI. V shed 6 bases, J shed 4 bases, and the junction held 9 bases outside the gene matches. Written as DNA, the CDR3 is TGTGCCAGCAGCAGGGGGGGGCTAGGAAATCAGCCCCAGCATTTT. Its protein is CASSRGGLGNQPQHF.

At least ten counts were recorded for this clonotype. The CDR3 nucleotides read TGTGCCAGCTCACCCCCGATACTAGCGGGGGAGGAGCAGTTCTTC. Its protein is CASSPPILAGEEQFF. The chain is built from TRBV18 and TRBJ2-1; TRBD2 agrees at 11 bases. The CDR3 length is 15 residues. CDR1 is KGHSH and CDR2 is LQKENI in the germline V gene. The V and J ends lost 3 bases and 10 bases, in that order; junction bases with no gene match: 8.

The sample holds a few counts of this clonotype. V gene TRBV5-5 combines with J gene TRBJ2-7; the D gene is possibly TRBD2 (5 bases). The CDR3 has 15 residues. Trimming removed 4 bases from V and 0 bases from J, with 14 bases in between. Germline V gives CDR1 SGHKS, CDR2 YYEKEE (reference sequence). CDR3 sequence (DNA): TGTGCCAGCAGCCGCGGACTCCAACCCTCCTACGAGCAGTACTTC. Translated, it gives CASSRGLQPSYEQYF.

This clonotype was seen a few times. This chain links TRBV4-3 with TRBJ2-7; D ambiguous. Trimming took 1 base from V and 2 from J, leaving 6 bases between them. This CDR3 comprises 13 residues. In germline, CDR1 is LGHNA, CDR2 YSLEER. CDR3 region: CASSQGGTYEQYF. The CDR3, as DNA: TGCGCCAGCAGCCAAGGGGGAACCTACGAGCAGTACTTC.

This clonotype was picked up many times. The J gene is TRBJ1-5, the V gene TRBV5-5, with a weak D call TRBD1 (5 bases). The ends were cut back, 0 bases at V and 5 bases at J, with 9 bases in the middle. The CDR3 runs to 14 residues. The germline gives CDR1 SGHKS, CDR2 YYEKEE (reference sequence). This CDR3 is CASSLGQLYQPQHF. In DNA, the CDR3 is TGTGCCAGCAGCTTGGGACAGCTCTATCAGCCCCAGCATTTT.

V usage is TRBV5-1 and J usage is TRBJ2-2; D is ambiguous. Germline V gene data show CDR1 as SGHRS and CDR2 as YFSETQ. This CDR3 comprises 14 residues. V was trimmed by 0 bases and J by 6 bases, leaving 9 bases between them. CDR3 sequence (DNA): TGCGCCAGCAGCTTGGGTAGAAATCCCGGGGAGCTGTTTTTT. Translation: CASSLGRNPGELFF.

This clonotype came up many times. The CDR3 is CSVVSPPGELFF. In DNA, the CDR3 is TGCAGCGTTGTGTCCCCACCCGGGGAGCTGTTTTTT. The chain employs TRBV29-1 and TRBJ2-2; the D is unclear. V lost 4 bases to trimming and J lost 6 bases, with 9 bases between them. CDR3 size: 12 residues. Germline values: CDR1 SQVTM, CDR2 ANQGSEA.